What follows describes a single T cell receptor beta chain. Its target is unknown. Sequencing used immunoSEQ multiplex PCR; TCRdb keeps in-frame clones, though not all of them. The repertoire holds about 53,000 clones, with roughly nine tenths as singletons. This specimen comes from a study of chemoradiotherapy in HPV16-positive cancers. Study-wide results and caveats: Non-HPV-specific T cells did not expand in tumors during treatment, whereas candidate HPV-specific clones and E7-related motifs did.

The source was blood, collected from a patient who underwent chemoradiotherapy. The clonotype originates from a human donor with HPV-associated anogenital cancer.

CDR3 loop: CASSSGPGGLETQYF. The CDR3 DNA reads as TGCGCCAGCAGCTCGGGGCCCGGAGGGTTGGAGACCCAGTACTTC. V gene TRBV5-1 combines with J gene TRBJ2-5; tentative D call: TRBD2 (6 bases). There are 15 residues in the CDR3. Trimming stripped 3 bases from V and 5 bases from J, with 17 bases between. The germline CDR1 and CDR2 sequences are SGHRS and YFSETQ.